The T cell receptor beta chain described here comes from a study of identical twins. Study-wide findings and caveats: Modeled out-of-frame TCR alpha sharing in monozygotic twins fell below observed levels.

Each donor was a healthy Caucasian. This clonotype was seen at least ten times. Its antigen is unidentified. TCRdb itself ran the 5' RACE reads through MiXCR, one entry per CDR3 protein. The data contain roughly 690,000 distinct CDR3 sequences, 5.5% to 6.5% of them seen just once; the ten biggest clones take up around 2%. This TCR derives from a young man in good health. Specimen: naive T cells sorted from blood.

The CDR3 DNA is TGCAGCGTTGAGTGGCAGGGGAACATTCAGTACTTC. Protein product: CSVEWQGNIQYF. The rearrangement joins TRBV29-1 to TRBJ2-4, with a weak D call TRBD1 (6 bases). V lost 3 bases to trimming and J lost 7 bases, with 10 bases between them. The CDR3 runs to 12 residues. Per the germline V gene, CDR1 is SQVTM and CDR2 is ANQGSEA.